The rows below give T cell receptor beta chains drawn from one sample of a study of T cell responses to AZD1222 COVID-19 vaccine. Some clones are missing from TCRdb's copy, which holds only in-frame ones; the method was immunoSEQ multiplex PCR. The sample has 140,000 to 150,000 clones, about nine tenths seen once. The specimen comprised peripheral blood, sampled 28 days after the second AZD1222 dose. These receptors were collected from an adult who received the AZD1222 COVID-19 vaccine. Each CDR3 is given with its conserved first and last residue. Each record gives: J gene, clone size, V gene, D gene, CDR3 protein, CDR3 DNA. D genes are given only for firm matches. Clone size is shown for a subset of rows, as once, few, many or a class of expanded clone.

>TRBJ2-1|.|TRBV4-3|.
CASSQEGEGPYNEQFF
TGCGCCAGCAGCCAAGAGGGCGAGGGCCCCTACAATGAGCAGTTCTTC
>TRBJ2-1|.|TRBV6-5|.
CASSYGRNNEQFF
TGTGCCAGCAGTTACGGACGGAACAATGAGCAGTTCTTC
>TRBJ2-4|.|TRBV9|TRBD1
CASSAWDRENIQYF
TGTGCCAGCAGCGCCTGGGACAGGGAAAACATTCAGTACTTC
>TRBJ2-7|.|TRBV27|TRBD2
CASSWLAGTSYEQYF
TGTGCCAGCAGTTGGCTAGCGGGAACTTCGTACGAGCAGTACTTC
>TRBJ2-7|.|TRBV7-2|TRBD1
CASRETGDKDEQYF
TGTGCCAGCAGGGAGACAGGGGACAAAGACGAGCAGTACTTC
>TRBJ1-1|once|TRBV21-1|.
CASSQRGYVDEAFF
TGTGCCAGCAGTCAAAGGGGGTACGTGGATGAAGCTTTCTTT
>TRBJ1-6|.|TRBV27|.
CASTIAGGFGSPLHF
TGTGCCAGCACCATTGCCGGGGGTTTCGGTTCACCCCTCCACTTT
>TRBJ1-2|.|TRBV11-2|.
CASSAGTAYGYTF
TGTGCCAGCAGCGCCGGGACGGCCTATGGCTACACCTTC
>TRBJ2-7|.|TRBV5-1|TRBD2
CASSLELAGWDEQYF
TGCGCCAGCAGCTTGGAACTAGCGGGATGGGATGAGCAGTACTTC
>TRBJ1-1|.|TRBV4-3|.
CASSQDPAAEAFF
TGCGCCAGCAGCCAAGACCCAGCTGCTGAAGCTTTCTTT
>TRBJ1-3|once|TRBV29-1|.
CSVGPPGNTIYF
TGCAGCGTGGGCCCCCCTGGGAACACCATATATTTT
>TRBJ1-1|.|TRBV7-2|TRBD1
CASSPGDRRNTEAFF
TGTGCCAGCAGCCCCGGGGACAGGAGAAACACTGAAGCTTTCTTT
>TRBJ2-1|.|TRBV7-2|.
CASSQGSGSYNEQFF
TGTGCCAGCAGCCAGGGGAGTGGAAGCTACAATGAGCAGTTCTTC
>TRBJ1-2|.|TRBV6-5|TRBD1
CASSFQGAYYGYTF
TGTGCCAGCAGTTTCCAGGGGGCATACTATGGCTACACCTTC
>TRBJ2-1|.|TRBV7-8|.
CASSFQSGWNNEQFF
TGTGCCAGCAGCTTCCAAAGCGGGTGGAACAATGAGCAGTTCTTC
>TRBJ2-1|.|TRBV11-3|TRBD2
CASSLGLAGSSYNEQFF
TGTGCCAGCAGCTTAGGGCTAGCGGGAAGCTCCTACAATGAGCAGTTCTTC
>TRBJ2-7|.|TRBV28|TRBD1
CASQDRVVYEQYF
TGTGCCAGCCAGGACAGGGTCGTATACGAGCAGTACTTC
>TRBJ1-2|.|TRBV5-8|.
CASSAASGGYTF
TGTGCCAGCAGCGCCGCATCTGGTGGCTACACCTTC
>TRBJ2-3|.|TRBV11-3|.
CASSSSHGTSTDTQYF
TGTGCCAGCAGCTCTTCCCACGGGACCAGCACAGATACGCAGTATTTT
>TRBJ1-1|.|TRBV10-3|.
CAIATDTNTEAFF
TGTGCCATCGCGACAGACACGAACACTGAAGCTTTCTTT
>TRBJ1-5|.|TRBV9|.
CASSSDGNNQPQHF
TGTGCCAGCAGCAGTGACGGGAACAATCAGCCCCAGCATTTT
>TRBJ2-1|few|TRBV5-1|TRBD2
CASSRGTSGWEQFF
TGCGCCAGCAGCCGTGGGACTAGCGGGTGGGAGCAGTTCTTC
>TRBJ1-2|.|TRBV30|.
CAWSQRTDAGYTF
TGTGCCTGGAGCCAAAGGACGGACGCGGGCTACACCTTC
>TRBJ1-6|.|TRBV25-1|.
CASSGFYNSPLHF
TGTGCCAGCAGTGGGTTTTATAATTCACCCCTCCACTTT
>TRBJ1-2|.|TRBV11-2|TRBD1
CASRDRGYFGYTF
TGTGCCAGCAGGGACAGGGGGTACTTTGGCTACACCTTC
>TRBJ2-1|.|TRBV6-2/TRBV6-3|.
CASSLDRGGLYNEQFF
TGTGCCAGCAGTCTTGACAGGGGAGGGCTCTACAATGAGCAGTTCTTC
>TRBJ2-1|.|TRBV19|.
CASSIKEGWGNEQFF
TGTGCCAGTAGTATAAAGGAGGGATGGGGCAATGAGCAGTTCTTC
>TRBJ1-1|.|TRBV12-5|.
CASGFASPLGGDEAFF
TGTGCTAGTGGTTTTGCGAGCCCGTTGGGGGGTGATGAAGCTTTCTTT
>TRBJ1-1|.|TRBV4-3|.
CASSQDEPLMNTEAFF
TGCGCCAGCAGCCAAGATGAACCATTAATGAACACTGAAGCTTTCTTT
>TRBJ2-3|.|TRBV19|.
CASKVQHNTDTQYF
TGTGCCAGTAAGGTCCAACATAACACAGATACGCAGTATTTT
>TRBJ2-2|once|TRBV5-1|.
CASSFGRVGTGELFF
TGCGCCAGCAGCTTCGGACGGGTGGGCACCGGGGAGCTGTTTTTT
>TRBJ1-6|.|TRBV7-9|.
CASSPWDSPLHF
TGTGCCAGCAGCCCCTGGGATTCACCCCTCCACTTT
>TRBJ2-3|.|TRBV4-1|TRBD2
CASSPGTSVDTQYF
TGCGCCAGCAGCCCCGGGACTAGCGTCGATACGCAGTATTTT
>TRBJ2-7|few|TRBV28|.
CASSPITGNRYEQYF
TGTGCCAGCAGTCCAATTACCGGGAATCGCTACGAGCAGTACTTC
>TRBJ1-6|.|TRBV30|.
CAWTGGADTLHF
TGTGCCTGGACCGGGGGGGCAGACACCCTCCACTTT
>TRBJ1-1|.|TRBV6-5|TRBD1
CASSYIRGQGGTEAFF
TGTGCCAGCAGTTACATAAGGGGACAGGGTGGAACTGAAGCTTTCTTT
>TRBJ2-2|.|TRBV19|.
CASITANTGELFF
TGTGCCAGTATCACGGCTAACACCGGGGAGCTGTTTTTT
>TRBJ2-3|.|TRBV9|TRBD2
CASSVFPGGMADTQYF
TGTGCCAGCAGCGTATTTCCGGGAGGGATGGCAGATACGCAGTATTTT
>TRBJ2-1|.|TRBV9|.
CASSLRGGAAGSEQFF
TGTGCCAGCAGCCTCAGGGGGGGAGCCGCGGGCAGTGAGCAGTTCTTC
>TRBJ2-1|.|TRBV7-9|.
CASSTGTGFSPEQFF
TGTGCCAGCAGCACCGGGACGGGATTTTCGCCTGAGCAGTTCTTC